This T cell receptor (beta chain) was sequenced for a study of shared clonotypes between healthy human individuals. Points from the study as a whole: The study drew on few donors, limiting represented genetic and exposure-history diversity. A reduction in generation probabilities was seen for non-shared clonotypes relative to those shared by all four donors. In several donors, around 5% of naive CD4 clonotypes appeared in common.

Repertoires were generated with immunoSEQ multiplex PCR, while TCRdb's copy carries only in-frame clones and drops some. The profile covers around 1.4 million clones, with 97% to 99% appearing a single time and approximately 0.38% taken by the ten largest. With respect to this clone: Its antigen remains unknown.

Germline V gives CDR1 SGHKS, CDR2 YYEKEE (reference sequence). Trimming left V 6 bases short and J 1 base short, with 13 bases between. CDR3 length: 14 residues. This receptor was taken from a young man in good health. The chain uses TRBV5-5 and TRBJ1-1; D is unclear. Sequenced: naive CD4+ T cells sorted from blood. Subset in this sample: CD45RA+ positively selected. CDR3 DNA: TGTGCCAGCACCCCGGGCGGGGAGAACACTGAAGCTTTCTTT. Translation gives CASTPGGENTEAFF.